The clone carrying this TCR beta chain was detected once. Its target is not known. This specimen belongs to a study of long-term antiretroviral therapy in people with HIV. This CDR3 is 13 amino acids long. Germline V CDR1 and CDR2: MGHDK, SYGVNS. V was cut by 4 bases and J by 10 bases, with 14 bases left in between. immunoSEQ v3.0 was run at survey level. Profiling relied on immunoSEQ multiplex PCR, and the TCRdb table lists in-frame clones only, not all of them. The data hold about 17,000 clones, with 79% observed a single time. General observations from the study: Blood sampling spanned 2004 to 2017, possibly under older ART regimens.

Material: unsorted PBMCs, obtained at the start of antiretroviral therapy. V usage is TRBV25-1 and J usage is TRBJ2-1, with D possibly being TRBD2 (6 bases). This TCR came from a young man with HIV. The CDR3 protein is CASSAPIRGEQFF. The CDR3 region has the DNA TGTGCCAGCAGTGCCCCAATACGGGGGGAGCAGTTCTTC.